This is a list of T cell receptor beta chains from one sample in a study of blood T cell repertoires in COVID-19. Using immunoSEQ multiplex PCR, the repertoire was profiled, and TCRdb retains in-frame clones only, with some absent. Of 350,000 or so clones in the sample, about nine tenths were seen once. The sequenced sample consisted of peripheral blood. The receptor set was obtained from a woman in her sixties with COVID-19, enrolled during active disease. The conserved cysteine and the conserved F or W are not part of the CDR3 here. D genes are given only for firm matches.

cdr3_aa: ASRTGTGYTDTQY; v_call: TRBV5-1; j_call: TRBJ2-3; cdr3_length: 13; d_call: TRBD1
cdr3_aa: ASWRQGANYGYT; v_call: TRBV27; j_call: TRBJ1-2; cdr3_length: 12; d_call: TRBD1
cdr3_aa: ASSFTQGALGNTIY; v_call: TRBV5-1; j_call: TRBJ1-3; cdr3_length: 14; d_call: TRBD1
cdr3_aa: ASSLTGSLGEQY; v_call: TRBV5-4; j_call: TRBJ2-7; cdr3_length: 12; d_call: .
cdr3_aa: ASSTDRGLAYEQY; v_call: TRBV19; j_call: TRBJ2-7; cdr3_length: 13; d_call: TRBD1
cdr3_aa: ASSPSRTDGELF; v_call: TRBV4-1; j_call: TRBJ2-2; cdr3_length: 12; d_call: .
cdr3_aa: AWSRLDSYNEQF; v_call: TRBV30; j_call: TRBJ2-1; cdr3_length: 12; d_call: .
cdr3_aa: ASSMSLYNSPLH; v_call: TRBV19; j_call: TRBJ1-6; cdr3_length: 12; d_call: .
cdr3_aa: ASNTAGETQY; v_call: TRBV28; j_call: TRBJ2-5; cdr3_length: 10; d_call: .
cdr3_aa: ASSLVPGAGEQY; v_call: TRBV5-1; j_call: TRBJ2-7; cdr3_length: 12; d_call: .
cdr3_aa: ASSQSRQGRSDEQY; v_call: TRBV16; j_call: TRBJ2-7; cdr3_length: 14; d_call: .
cdr3_aa: ASSQTGGSGYT; v_call: TRBV2; j_call: TRBJ1-2; cdr3_length: 11; d_call: TRBD1
cdr3_aa: ASRRTGTYEQY; v_call: TRBV5-6; j_call: TRBJ2-7; cdr3_length: 11; d_call: .
cdr3_aa: ASSSIRGYGYT; v_call: TRBV13; j_call: TRBJ1-2; cdr3_length: 11; d_call: .
cdr3_aa: AWSLGQTNSYEQY; v_call: TRBV30; j_call: TRBJ2-7; cdr3_length: 13; d_call: TRBD1
cdr3_aa: ASKRENTGELF; v_call: TRBV7-2; j_call: TRBJ2-2; cdr3_length: 11; d_call: .
cdr3_aa: ATSEGGSYGYT; v_call: TRBV24-1; j_call: TRBJ1-2; cdr3_length: 11; d_call: .
cdr3_aa: ASSQGLGTGFPYEQY; v_call: TRBV3-1/TRBV3-2; j_call: TRBJ2-7; cdr3_length: 15; d_call: TRBD1